The 14 T cell receptor beta chains given below trace back to one sample, sequenced in a study of spatial heterogeneity in lung cancer. Time point indicated: sample taken at primary tumor resection. Tumor, nontumor lung or frozen PBMC supplied whole RNA, sequenced without sorting. Using its own MiXCR run on the 5' RACE reads, TCRdb lists one record per CDR3 protein. In the table there are some 70,000 distinct CDR3 sequences, 13% of which are singletons. The specimen was PBMCs, collected at surgery. The receptor source for this set is a male donor with early-stage non-small cell lung cancer.

This clonotype was found a few times. As DNA, the CDR3 is TGCGCCAGCAGCTTGGAGGTAGCGGGAGACTACGAGCAGTACTTC. Amino acid sequence: CASSLEVAGDYEQYF. The V call is TRBV5-1, the J call TRBJ2-7; 9 positions agree with TRBD2. Germline V gene sequence: CDR1 SGHRS, CDR2 YFSETQ. CDR3 size: 15 residues. V shed 0 bases and J 3 bases; nucleotides not matched to a gene: 4.

The CDR3 reads CASSFSGINEKLFF. Written as DNA, the CDR3 is TGTGCCAGCAGCTTCTCCGGAATCAATGAAAAACTGTTTTTT. The chain couples TRBV5-6 to TRBJ1-4; no reliable D call. This CDR3 contains 14 residues. The V end was cut by 2 bases, the J end by 5 bases, with 10 bases between. Per the germline V gene, CDR1 is SGHDT and CDR2 is YYEEEE.

This clonotype was seen many times. The chain combines TRBV29-1 with TRBJ2-2, with 7 positions matching TRBD1. Germline CDR1 is SQVTM and CDR2 is ANQGSEA. V shed 7 bases, J shed 6 bases, and the junction held 11 bases outside the gene matches. There are 14 residues in the CDR3. For the CDR3, the DNA is TGCAGCGCTGGACAGGCTCTGGGACCCGGGGAGCTGTTTTTT. Translation gives CSAGQALGPGELFF.

This clonotype was seen at least ten times. V and J are TRBV10-3 and TRBJ2-7; D is perhaps TRBD1 (6 bases). Trimming shortened V by 8 bases and J by 3 bases, and 8 bases separated the two germline ends. The germline CDR1 and CDR2 sequences are ENHRY and SYGVKD. This CDR3 is 11 amino acids long. The chain's CDR3 is CAIGDNYEQYF. In nucleotides, the CDR3 is TGTGCCATCGGGGACAACTACGAGCAGTACTTC.

The chain is built from TRBV10-2 and TRBJ2-5; unclear D gene. CDR3 length equals 14 residues. The V end was cut by 3 bases, the J end by 1 base, with 9 bases between. Germline loops: CDR1 WSHSY, CDR2 SAAADI. CDR3 DNA sequence: TGCGCCAGCAGTGACCGCGGTCGCCAAGAGACCCAGTACTTC. Its translation is CASSDRGRQETQYF.

This clonotype has ten or more counts. This chain uses TRBV11-2 with TRBJ2-1; the match to TRBD2 covers 10 bases. This CDR3 contains 16 residues. V was clipped by 0 bases and J by 6 bases; unmatched bases: 5. The V gene's germline CDR1 is SGHAT and CDR2 FQNNGV. Written as DNA, the CDR3 is TGTGCCAGCAGCTTAGAAATAGCGGGAGGAGGCAATGAGCAGTTCTTC. Translating gives CASSLEIAGGGNEQFF.

This clonotype was seen ten or more times. The rearrangement uses TRBV12-5 and TRBJ2-7; unclear D gene. Germline V CDR1 and CDR2: LGHNT, FRNRAP. The CDR3 has 12 residues. Trimming pared 5 bases from V and 3 bases from J, leaving 8 bases between. The DNA for the CDR3 is TGTGCTAGTGGTCTAAGCCTCTACGAGCAGTACTTC. This codes for CASGLSLYEQYF.

This rearrangement joins TRBV4-2 to TRBJ2-7, with D possibly called TRBD1 or TRBD2 (6 bases each). Germline-derived CDR1 and CDR2 are LGHNA and YNFKEQ. The CDR3 contains 16 residues. The V and J ends lost 0 bases and 2 bases respectively, with 14 bases between them. CDR3 residues: CASSQEVVGGPYEQYF. CDR3 bases: TGTGCCAGCAGCCAAGAGGTTGTGGGGGGCCCCTACGAGCAGTACTTC.

In this sample, this clonotype turned up a few times. This chain connects TRBV5-4 to TRBJ2-7, with D possibly TRBD2 on 6 matching bases. This CDR3 is built from 14 residues. Germline CDR1 is SGHNT and CDR2 is YYREEE (reference sequence). V was trimmed by 1 base and J by 8 bases, leaving 16 bases between them. As DNA, the CDR3 is TGTGCCAGCAGCTTGACTAGCTCGTCCGAGAAGCAGTACTTC. Translating gives CASSLTSSSEKQYF.

The chain combines TRBV27 with TRBJ2-7; 12 bases are shared with TRBD1. In germline, CDR1 is MNHEY, CDR2 SMNVEV (reference sequence). The CDR3 contains 15 residues. J gave up 5 bases and V 5 bases, and 7 bases lay outside the gene matches. The CDR3 loop is CASSPTGTGGHEQYF. As DNA, the CDR3 is TGTGCCAGCAGTCCTACCGGGACAGGGGGCCACGAGCAGTACTTC.

The chain joins TRBV6-5 to TRBJ1-1, with TRBD1 as a possible D gene (6 bases). V lost 5 bases and J 3 bases, leaving 16 bases between the germline ends. In germline, CDR1 is MNHEY, CDR2 SVGAGI. The CDR3 is made up of 15 amino acids. The CDR3 sequence: CASSPPGQSYTEAFF. CDR3 bases: TGTGCCAGCAGTCCGCCCGGACAGTCCTACACTGAAGCTTTCTTT.

The chain employs TRBV27 and TRBJ2-1; 13 positions match TRBD2. Trimming cost V 5 bases and J 8 bases; bases outside gene matches: 6. Germline assignment: CDR1 MNHEY and CDR2 SMNVEV (reference sequence). The CDR3 consists of 15 residues. CDR3 DNA: TGTGCCAGCAGTCCTAGCGGACTAGCGGGAGATGAGCAGTTCTTC. Its protein is CASSPSGLAGDEQFF.

The genes are TRBV12-3 or TRBV12-4 and TRBJ2-1, with a weak D call TRBD1 (6 bases). CDR3 length: 11 residues. The germline V and J ends were trimmed by 4 bases and 15 bases, with 13 bases remaining between them. For the CDR3, the DNA is TGTGCCAGCAGTTCGGACAGACTGACGTTCTTC. Protein sequence: CASSSDRLTFF.

The chain combines TRBV5-6 with TRBJ2-6; TRBD2 matches 9 bases. The V gene's germline CDR1 is SGHDT and CDR2 YYEEEE. The CDR3 is 19 residues long. Trimming removed 1 base from V and 0 bases from J; junction bases left unmatched: 8. For the CDR3, the DNA is TGTGCCAGCAGCTTGCCAGGGCTAGCGGGGAACTCTGGGGCCAACGTCCTGACTTTC. This sequence encodes CASSLPGLAGNSGANVLTF.